A single sample is the source of the 12 T cell receptor beta chains below, sequenced in a study of blood T cell repertoires in COVID-19. Repertoires were generated with immunoSEQ multiplex PCR, while TCRdb's copy carries only in-frame clones and drops some. Here the sample spans a few hundred thousand clones, about 88% being singletons. The sample taken for sequencing was peripheral blood. Source of these receptors: an older woman with acute or convalescent COVID-19.

The V gene is TRBV4-2, the J gene TRBJ1-2; D unclear. V gave up 0 bases and J gave up 7 bases, with 21 bases separating them. The germline gives CDR1 LGHNA, CDR2 YNFKEQ. The CDR3 contains 17 residues. The CDR3 bases are TGTGCCAGCAGCCAAGAGCGCGGCGGGAGATCCGGCGGTGGCTACACCTTC. Its protein product is CASSQERGGRSGGGYTF.

This CDR3 is CASSLGSSGRDTQYF. The CDR3 nucleotides are TGTGCCAGCAGCTTAGGGTCCAGCGGGAGGGATACGCAGTATTTT. V usage is TRBV7-2 and J usage is TRBJ2-3; 9 bases match TRBD2. The CDR3 length is 15 residues. Looked up from germline, CDR1 is SGHTA and CDR2 is FQGNSA. Unmatched junction bases numbered 5, after V lost 1 base and J lost 6 bases.

J is TRBJ1-3 and V is TRBV14; D is undetermined. Germline CDR1 is SGHDN and CDR2 is FVKESK. The length of the CDR3 is 14 residues. Trimming pared 0 bases from V and 2 bases from J, leaving 5 bases between. Written as DNA, the CDR3 is TGTGCCAGCAGCCAAGAAGCTCCTGGAAACACCATATATTTT. Its translation is CASSQEAPGNTIYF.

This clone was observed once. This sequence joins TRBV6-6 and TRBJ2-1, with 9 bases aligning to TRBD2. The ends lost 7 bases at V and 4 bases at J; junction bases unmatched: 8. The CDR3 sequence is 15 residues long. CDR1 is MNHNY, CDR2 SVGAGI, per germline (reference sequence). The chain's CDR3 is CASKGSSGAYNEQFF. DNA for the CDR3: TGTGCCAGCAAGGGGTCTAGCGGGGCTTACAATGAGCAGTTCTTC.

The chain employs TRBV19 and TRBJ2-7, with D perhaps matching TRBD2 (5 bases). CDR1 LNHDA and CDR2 SQIVND come from the germline V gene (reference sequence). The CDR3 runs 13 residues. V was clipped by 11 bases and J by 7 bases, with 21 bases between them. CDR3 amino acids: CASDPSGVGEQYF. In nucleotides, the CDR3 is TGTGCCTCTGATCCCAGCGGAGTCGGGGAGCAGTACTTC.

CDR3 sequence (DNA): TGTGCCAGCAGCGGGAGGACCTACGAGCAGTACTTC. This encodes CASSGRTYEQYF. V usage is TRBV5-6 and J usage is TRBJ2-7; a possible D gene is TRBD2 (6 bases). The V end lost 4 bases, the J end lost 2 bases, and 7 bases lay between the germline ends. Germline loops: CDR1 SGHDT, CDR2 YYEEEE. The CDR3 sequence is 12 residues long.

V usage is TRBV5-5 and J usage is TRBJ2-1; D is undetermined. Trimming took 0 bases from V and 1 from J, leaving 11 bases between them. Germline CDR1 reads SGHKS; CDR2 reads YYEKEE (reference sequence). This CDR3 comprises 16 residues. As DNA, the CDR3 is TGTGCCAGCAGCTTGGAGGCAGGCCTTTCCTACAATGAGCAGTTCTTC. Amino acid sequence: CASSLEAGLSYNEQFF.

V is TRBV7-2 and J is TRBJ1-1; D ambiguous. Germline V gene data show CDR1 as SGHTA and CDR2 as FQGNSA. The V and J ends lost 9 bases and 1 base respectively, with 15 bases between them. This CDR3 has 14 residues. DNA of the CDR3: TGTGCCAGTCGTATGTCCGGTGGGAACACTGAAGCTTTCTTT. Translating gives CASRMSGGNTEAFF.

This clone was detected once. The V gene is TRBV6-4, the J gene TRBJ2-3; TRBD2 matches 10 bases. With V trimmed by 10 bases and J by 9 bases, 13 bases remained unmatched. Germline V gene sequence: CDR1 MRHNA, CDR2 SNTAGT. The CDR3 consists of 14 residues. DNA for the CDR3: TGTGCCACTCGAACTAGCGGGACTGGATGGACGCAGTATTTT. This encodes CATRTSGTGWTQYF.

The rearrangement joins TRBV5-6 to TRBJ2-1, with 9 bases matching TRBD2. The CDR3 extends over 16 amino acids. CDR1 is SGHDT, CDR2 YYEEEE, per germline. Trimming took 2 bases from V and 8 from J; bases not matched to a gene: 11. CDR3 nucleotide sequence: TGTGCCAGCAGCTTCAGGCTAGCGGGATTTTCTGATGAGCAGTTCTTC. As protein: CASSFRLAGFSDEQFF.

The chain carries TRBV5-8 and TRBJ2-5; no firm D call. Germline assignment: CDR1 SGHTS and CDR2 YDEGEE. There are 14 residues in the CDR3. Trimming took off 0 bases at V and 4 bases at J, with 10 bases between the two ends. The DNA of the CDR3 is TGTGCCAGCAGCTTGGAACAGATTGGAGAGACCCAGTACTTC. This codes for CASSLEQIGETQYF.

V is TRBV15 and J is TRBJ1-1; D possibly corresponds to TRBD1 (5 bases). The germline gives CDR1 LNHNV, CDR2 YYDKDF (reference sequence). The V and J ends lost 6 bases and 3 bases respectively, with 17 bases between them. The CDR3 loop spans 15 amino acids. CDR3 sequence (DNA): TGTGCCACCAGGTTTTGGGGCTCGGGGGACACTGAAGCTTTCTTT. Translating gives CATRFWGSGDTEAFF.